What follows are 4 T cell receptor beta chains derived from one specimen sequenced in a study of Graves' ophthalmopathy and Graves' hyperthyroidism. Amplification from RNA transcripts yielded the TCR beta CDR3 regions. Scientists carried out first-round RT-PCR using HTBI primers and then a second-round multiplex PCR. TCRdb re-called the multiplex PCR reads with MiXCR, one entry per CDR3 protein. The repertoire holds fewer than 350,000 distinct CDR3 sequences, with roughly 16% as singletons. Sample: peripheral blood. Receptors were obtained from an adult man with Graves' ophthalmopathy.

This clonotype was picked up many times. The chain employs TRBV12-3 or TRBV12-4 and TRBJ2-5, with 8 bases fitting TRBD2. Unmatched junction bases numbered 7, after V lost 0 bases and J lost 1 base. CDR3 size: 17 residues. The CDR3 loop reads CASSLATGGVSQETQYF. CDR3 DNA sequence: TGTGCCAGCAGTTTAGCCACCGGGGGGGTTTCCCAAGAGACCCAGTACTTC.

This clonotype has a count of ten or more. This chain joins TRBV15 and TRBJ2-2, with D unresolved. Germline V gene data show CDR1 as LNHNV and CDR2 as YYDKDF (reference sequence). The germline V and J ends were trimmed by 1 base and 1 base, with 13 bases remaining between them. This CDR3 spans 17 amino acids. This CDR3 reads CATSRGVSTENTGELFF. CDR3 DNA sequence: TGTGCCACCAGCAGAGGAGTGAGTACAGAGAACACCGGGGAGCTGTTTTTT.

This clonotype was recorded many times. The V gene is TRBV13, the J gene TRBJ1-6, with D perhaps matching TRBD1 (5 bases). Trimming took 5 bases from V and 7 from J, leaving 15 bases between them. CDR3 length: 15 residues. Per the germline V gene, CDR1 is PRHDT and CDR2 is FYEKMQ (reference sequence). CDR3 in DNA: TGTGCCAGCAGCCTTTCGGGGGGTCGGAATTCACCCCTCCACTTT. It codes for CASSLSGGRNSPLHF. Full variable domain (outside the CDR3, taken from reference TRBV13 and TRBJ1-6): AAGVIQSPRHLIKEKRETATLKCYPIPRHDTVYWYQQGPGQDPQFLISFYEKMQSDKGSIPDRFSAQQFSDYHSELNMSSLELGDSALYFCASSLSGGRNSPLHFGNGTRLTVT.

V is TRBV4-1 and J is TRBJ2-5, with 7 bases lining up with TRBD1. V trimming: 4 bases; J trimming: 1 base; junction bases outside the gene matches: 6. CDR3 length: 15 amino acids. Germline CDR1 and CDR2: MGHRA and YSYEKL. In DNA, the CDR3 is TGCGCCAGCAGCCCCCCTCCAGGGGGCCAAGAGACCCAGTACTTC. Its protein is CASSPPPGGQETQYF.